Shown below are 20 T cell receptor beta chains from a single sample sequenced in a study of blood T cell repertoires in COVID-19. Data came from immunoSEQ multiplex PCR; TCRdb stores just in-frame clones and leaves some out. The data contain fewer than 350,000 clones, 85% to 90% of them singletons. Sequenced: peripheral blood. The origin of the receptors is a woman under 40 with COVID-19, enrolled during active disease.

The rearrangement joins TRBV29-1 to TRBJ2-3; TRBD2 agrees at 8 bases. V was clipped by 5 bases and J by 5 bases; unmatched bases: 9. From germline, CDR1 is SQVTM and CDR2 ANQGSEA. The CDR3 is made up of 14 amino acids. CDR3 loop: CSVPPAGGGDTQYF. Here the CDR3 DNA reads TGCAGCGTTCCCCCGGCGGGGGGAGGAGATACGCAGTATTTT.

The V gene is TRBV7-6, the J gene TRBJ1-6, with D tentatively TRBD1 (5 bases). Trimming stripped 1 base from V and 8 bases from J, with 18 bases between. Germline CDR1 and CDR2: SGHVS and FNYEAQ. The CDR3 sequence is 17 residues long. The CDR3 coding sequence is TGTGCCAGCAGCTTAGACTCGTGGAGGGGAGTTTATTCACCCCTCCACTTT. Protein: CASSLDSWRGVYSPLHF.

The rearrangement joins TRBV18 to TRBJ1-6; TRBD1 matches at 8 bases. Unmatched junction bases numbered 6, after V lost 5 bases and J lost 9 bases. Germline V gene lookup returns CDR1 KGHSH and CDR2 LQKENI. The length of the CDR3 is 14 residues. CDR3 DNA sequence: TGTGCCAGCTCAGCGGACAGGGAGAGTTCACCCCTCCACTTT. Protein: CASSADRESSPLHF.

V is TRBV5-5 and J is TRBJ2-7, with D unresolved. The V gene lost 0 bases and the J gene lost 7 bases, with 20 bases spanning the gap. Germline CDR1 reads SGHKS; CDR2 reads YYEKEE (reference sequence). The CDR3 is 16 residues long. DNA of the CDR3: TGTGCCAGCAGCTTGGCGGTCGGGTCTTATCAAAGGGAGCAGTACTTC. Encoded protein: CASSLAVGSYQREQYF.

This clone was recorded a few times. This same CDR3 is encoded by further DNA sequences in the sample. V and J are TRBV5-1 and TRBJ2-7; 7 bases are a match to TRBD2. CDR1 is SGHRS, CDR2 YFSETQ, per germline. This CDR3 region has 15 residues. J lost 0 bases, V lost 1 base, and 4 bases had no gene match. CDR3 loop: CASSLRRGGSYEQYF. In DNA, the CDR3 is TGCGCCAGCAGCTTGCGGCGCGGGGGCTCCTACGAGCAGTACTTC.

The gene calls are TRBV10-3 and TRBJ1-4; 11 bases map to TRBD1. J was trimmed by 7 bases and V by 3 bases; bases with no gene match: 16. The CDR3 has 19 residues. CDR1 and CDR2 from the germline V gene are ENHRY and SYGVKD. The CDR3 sequence is CAISDRGQGAPGFGEKLFF. In nucleotides, the CDR3 is TGTGCCATCAGTGATCGAGGACAGGGGGCGCCGGGTTTTGGTGAAAAACTGTTTTTT.

The chain has TRBV7-9 and TRBJ2-7; D is possibly TRBD1 (5 bases). The length of the CDR3 is 15 residues. Germline V CDR1 and CDR2: SEHNR, FQNEAQ (reference sequence). Trimming removed 4 bases at V and 1 base at J, with 14 bases between. The CDR3 nucleotides read TGTGCCAGCAGCTCAGGTGGGGCGATATCCTACGAGCAGTACTTC. Encoded protein: CASSSGGAISYEQYF.

The chain joins TRBV5-1 to TRBJ2-5; perhaps TRBD1 as D (5 bases). The CDR3 runs to 13 residues. From germline, CDR1 is SGHRS and CDR2 YFSETQ. V dropped 4 bases and J dropped 4 bases, with 11 bases sitting between them. The CDR3 sequence: CASSDLRGETQYF. DNA of the CDR3: TGCGCCAGCAGCGACCTAAGGGGAGAGACCCAGTACTTC. Using reference TRBV5-1 and TRBJ2-5 for the parts outside the CDR3, the full variable domain is KAGVTQTPRYLIKTRGQQVTLSCSPISGHRSVSWYQQTPGQGLQFLFEYFSETQRNKGNFPGRFSGRQFSNSRSEMNVSTLELGDSALYLCASSDLRGETQYFGPGTRLLVL.

The V call is TRBV4-1, the J call TRBJ2-3; 11 bases agree with TRBD2. This CDR3 is 15 amino acids long. In germline, CDR1 is MGHRA, CDR2 YSYEKL. With V trimmed by 3 bases and J by 4 bases, 3 bases remained unmatched. The CDR3 loop is CASSHELAGADTQYF. In DNA, the CDR3 is TGCGCCAGCAGCCACGAACTAGCGGGGGCAGATACGCAGTATTTT.

The chain joins TRBV18 to TRBJ2-7, with D possibly matching TRBD2 (7 bases). CDR3 length: 14 amino acids. Trimming shortened V by 4 bases and J by 4 bases, and 14 bases separated the two germline ends. The V gene's germline CDR1 is KGHSH and CDR2 LQKENI. The chain's CDR3 is CASSLRGASYEQYF. For the CDR3, the DNA is TGTGCCAGCTCACTCCGGGGGGCCTCATACGAGCAGTACTTC.

This rearrangement joins TRBV3-1 (or the pseudogene TRBV3-2) to TRBJ2-7; no reliable D call. The CDR3 runs 14 residues. Germline lookup yields CDR1 LGHDT and CDR2 YNNKEL (reference sequence). V dropped 1 base and J dropped 3 bases, with 10 bases sitting between them. The CDR3 DNA follows: TGTGCCAGCAGCCAAGGTACGGTCCTCTACGAGCAGTACTTC. As protein: CASSQGTVLYEQYF.

This clone turned up a few times. This rearrangement joins TRBV18 to TRBJ1-6, with D hard to call. Germline V gives CDR1 KGHSH, CDR2 LQKENI. The CDR3 contains 16 residues. V lost 3 bases and J lost 2, with 11 bases in between. Here the CDR3 reads CASSPVGGTYNSPLHF. The DNA of the CDR3 is TGTGCCAGCTCACCTGTTGGAGGCACCTATAATTCACCCCTCCACTTT.

This clone was recorded only once. The rearrangement links TRBV12-5 to TRBJ2-3; 9 bases map to TRBD2. Germline values: CDR1 LGHNT, CDR2 FRNRAP. Germline trimming cut 6 bases from V and 5 bases from J; bases unmatched to any gene: 6. This CDR3 contains 14 residues. The CDR3 reads CASGLLAGVDTQYF. CDR3 nucleotides: TGTGCTAGTGGGCTACTAGCGGGCGTAGATACGCAGTATTTT. Complete variable domain (other parts from reference TRBV12-5 and TRBJ2-3): DARVTQTPRHKVTEMGQEVTMRCQPILGHNTVFWYRQTMMQGLELLAYFRNRAPLDDSGMPKDRFSAEMPDATLATLKIQPSEPRDSAVYFCASGLLAGVDTQYFGPGTRLTVL.

The V gene is TRBV5-4, the J gene TRBJ2-3, with 12 bases lining up with TRBD2. Trimming at V came to 9 bases and at J to 6 bases, leaving 5 bases not matched to a gene. CDR3 length equals 13 residues. The germline V gene has CDR1 SGHNT and CDR2 YYREEE (reference sequence). CDR3 protein: CATRTSGDDTQYF. The CDR3 nucleotides are TGTGCCACCCGGACTAGCGGGGATGATACGCAGTATTTT.

The chain carries TRBV5-1 and TRBJ2-1; 16 bases fit TRBD2. This CDR3 is 17 amino acids long. Unmatched junction bases numbered 9, after V lost 4 bases and J lost 8 bases. Per the germline V gene, CDR1 is SGHRS and CDR2 is YFSETQ. The CDR3 loop is CASSPRRGLAGGHEQFF. The CDR3 DNA reads as TGCGCCAGCAGCCCACGAAGGGGACTAGCGGGGGGGCATGAGCAGTTCTTC. The whole variable domain, remainder taken from reference TRBV5-1 and TRBJ2-1, is KAGVTQTPRYLIKTRGQQVTLSCSPISGHRSVSWYQQTPGQGLQFLFEYFSETQRNKGNFPGRFSGRQFSNSRSEMNVSTLELGDSALYLCASSPRRGLAGGHEQFFGPGTRLTVL.

The rearrangement joins TRBV7-2 to TRBJ2-7; D ambiguous. The CDR3 extends over 14 amino acids. V was shortened by 2 bases and J by 0 bases, with 8 bases between the two germline ends. CDR1 is SGHTA, CDR2 FQGNSA, per germline. CDR3 amino acids: CASSLFASSYEQYF. DNA of the CDR3: TGTGCCAGCAGCTTATTCGCCAGCTCCTACGAGCAGTACTTC.

The chain is built from TRBV11-3 and TRBJ2-5, with TRBD2 matching over 9 bases. CDR3 length equals 15 residues. Germline trimming cut 1 base from V and 3 bases from J; bases unmatched to any gene: 3. CDR1 and CDR2 from the germline V gene are SGHNT and YENEEA. This CDR3 is CASSLGASGEETQYF. In nucleotides, the CDR3 is TGTGCCAGCAGCTTAGGGGCTAGCGGGGAAGAGACCCAGTACTTC.

The CDR3 bases are TGCGCCAGCAGCTTAGGGACAGGGGTCAATCAGCCCCAGCATTTT. It yields the protein CASSLGTGVNQPQHF. The V gene is TRBV5-1, the J gene TRBJ1-5, with 10 bases identical to TRBD1. CDR1 SGHRS and CDR2 YFSETQ come from the germline V gene. The CDR3 runs 15 residues. Trimming removed 2 bases from V and 3 bases from J; junction bases left unmatched: 2.

The chain joins TRBV5-4 to TRBJ2-5; D might be TRBD2 (5 bases). The germline V gene encodes CDR1 SGHNT and CDR2 YYREEE (reference sequence). The CDR3 is made up of 16 amino acids. The germline V and J ends were trimmed by 6 bases and 2 bases, with 20 bases remaining between them. CDR3 protein: CASTPAGGVEQETQYF. DNA for the CDR3: TGTGCCAGCACCCCCGCCGGAGGAGTGGAACAAGAGACCCAGTACTTC.

The J gene is TRBJ2-5, the V gene TRBV4-1; a possible D gene is TRBD1 (5 bases). The CDR3 has 15 amino acids. V shed 2 bases and J shed 2 bases, with 12 bases lying between them. Per germline, CDR1 MGHRA and CDR2 YSYEKL. The CDR3 DNA reads TGCGCCAGCAGCCAACTGACAGCGCTACAAGAGACCCAGTACTTC. It is translated as CASSQLTALQETQYF.